This T cell receptor (beta chain) appears in the sequencing data of a study of T cell responses to AZD1222 COVID-19 vaccine. This clone was detected once. Its specificity is not known. J lost 5 bases, V lost 3 bases, and 2 bases had no gene match. The CDR3 spans 14 residues. Per the germline V gene, CDR1 is SGHTA and CDR2 is FQGTGA. TCRdb keeps only in-frame clones here, not all; method: immunoSEQ multiplex PCR. The table records roughly 77,000 clones, about nine tenths of them present only once. Findings and limits, study-wide: No repertoire was sampled before or during the peak T cell response, only after it.

The rearrangement links TRBV7-3 to TRBJ2-3; 10 nucleotides match TRBD2. The source is an adult who received the AZD1222 COVID-19 vaccine. The source material was peripheral blood, sampled 28 days after the second AZD1222 dose. The CDR3 nucleotides are TGTGCCAGCAGCTTGGGACTAGCGCGAGATACGCAGTATTTT. Translated: CASSLGLARDTQYF.